The source of this TCR beta chain is a study of shared clonotypes between healthy human individuals. The assay was immunoSEQ multiplex PCR, and TCRdb's table has in-frame clones only and misses some. Of millions of clones in the sample, 85% to 95% were seen once. The V gene's germline CDR1 is MNHNS and CDR2 SASEGT. This CDR3 spans 15 amino acids. A remark on this clone: An end of the junction differs from the germline gene, which may be a read error.

This TCR came from a man aged 18-30 years in good health. V and J are TRBV6-1 and TRBJ1-2, with TRBD1 identical over 7 bases. The source material was naive CD4+ T cells sorted from blood. The subset denotes: CD45RA+ positively selected. The CDR3 sequence: CARSETGLGGYGYTF. For the CDR3, the DNA is TGTGCCAGAAGTGAGACAGGGCTCGGGGGTTATGGCTACACCTTC.